This T cell receptor beta chain is from a study of follicular helper T cells after annual influenza vaccination. Study overall: For some subjects, blood spans the 2013-2014, 2014-2015 and 2015-2016 annual vaccinations.

The repertoire was sequenced with immunoSEQ multiplex PCR; TCRdb's copy has only in-frame clones and lacks some. Of some 10,000 clones in the sample, about 85% were seen once. Germline CDR1 reads SGDLS; CDR2 reads YYNGEE. Trimming cost V 2 bases and J 2 bases, with 14 bases left between them. The CDR3 has 15 amino acids. The time point is: 2015-2016 season, pre-vaccination. ICOS+CD38+ and ICOS-CD38- fractions were sorted from non-naive CD4+CXCR5+PD-1+ cells. This clonotype was sampled from an adult who received the influenza vaccine. This chain links TRBV9 with TRBJ2-7; a possible D gene is TRBD2 (6 bases). The material was CXCR5+ CD38- circulating T follicular helper cells from blood, obtained on the day of influenza vaccination. Subset reported: circulating Tfh, non-naive CD4+CXCR5+PD-1+ (ICOS+CD38+ or ICOS-CD38-). The CDR3 DNA reads TGTGCCAGCAGCGTGTCGGCGGGGCGAACCTACGAGCAGTACTTC. Its protein product is CASSVSAGRTYEQYF.